This entry is about one T cell receptor (beta chain). Measured with immunoSEQ multiplex PCR; TCRdb has only the in-frame clones, and not every one. The profile shows under 300,000 clones, 93% of them singletons. CDR3 length: 13 amino acids. The V and J ends lost 4 bases and 2 bases respectively, with 9 bases between them. Germline loops: CDR1 SGHDN, CDR2 FVKESK. The data belong to a study of T cell responses to AZD1222 COVID-19 vaccine. This receptor was taken from an adult in good health. This specimen consisted of peripheral blood, obtained on day 0 of AZD1222 vaccination. The rearrangement links TRBV14 to TRBJ2-7; D not resolved. DNA of the CDR3: TGTGCCAGCAGCCTGATAGGGACCTACGAGCAGTACTTC. Protein sequence: CASSLIGTYEQYF.